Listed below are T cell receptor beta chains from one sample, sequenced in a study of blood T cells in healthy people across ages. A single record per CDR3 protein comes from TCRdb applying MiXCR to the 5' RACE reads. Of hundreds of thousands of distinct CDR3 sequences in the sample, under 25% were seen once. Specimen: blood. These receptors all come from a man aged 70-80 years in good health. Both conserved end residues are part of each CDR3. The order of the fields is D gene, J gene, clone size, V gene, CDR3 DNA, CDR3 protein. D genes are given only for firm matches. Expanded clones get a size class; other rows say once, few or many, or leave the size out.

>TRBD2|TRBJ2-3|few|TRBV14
TGTGCCAGCAGCCAACAAGCGGGAGGGATTACAGATACGCAGTATTTT
CASSQQAGGITDTQYF
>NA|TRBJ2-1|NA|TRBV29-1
TGCAGCGTGGAGGTTAGGGATACGGGGGCTACTGAGCAGTTCTTC
CSVEVRDTGATEQFF
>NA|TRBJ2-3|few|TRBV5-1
TGCGCCAGCAGCTTCGGAGCAGGTGAAGATACGCAGTATTTT
CASSFGAGEDTQYF
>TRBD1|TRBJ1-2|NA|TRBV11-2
TGTGCCAGCAGCTCCGTTCCCCTCGGGACAGTTCTCGCTGGCTACACCTTC
CASSSVPLGTVLAGYTF
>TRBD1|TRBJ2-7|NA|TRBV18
TGTGCCAGCTCACCGCAGGGACAGACATACGAGCAGTACTTC
CASSPQGQTYEQYF
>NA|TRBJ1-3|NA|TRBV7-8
TGTACCAGCAGCGTGAGCTCTGGAAACACCATATATTTT
CTSSVSSGNTIYF
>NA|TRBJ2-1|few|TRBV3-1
TGTGCCAGCAGCCGGAGCGGGAAGGGGGGGAATGAGCAGTTCTTC
CASSRSGKGGNEQFF
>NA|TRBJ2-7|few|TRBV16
TGTGCCAGCAGCCAAAATGCTGACTGGGGTTTCGAGCAGTACTTC
CASSQNADWGFEQYF
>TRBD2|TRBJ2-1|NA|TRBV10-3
TGTGCCATCGGTGTGAGGGACGGGACTACCGACAATGAGCAGTTCTTC
CAIGVRDGTTDNEQFF
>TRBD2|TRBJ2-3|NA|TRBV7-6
TGTGCCAGCAGCTTAGGGGCCAGCGGGGCCGATACGCAGTATTTT
CASSLGASGADTQYF
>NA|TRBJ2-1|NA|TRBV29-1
TGCAGCGTTAGTGGTCACCGTCGCGATTCTGAGTTCTTC
CSVSGHRRDSEFF
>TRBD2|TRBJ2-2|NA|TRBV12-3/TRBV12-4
TGTGCCAGCTGGGGACTAGCGAAAACCGGGGAGCTGTTTTTT
CASWGLAKTGELFF
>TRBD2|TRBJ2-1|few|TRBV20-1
TGCAGTGCTAAATCTAGCGGGAATCAACTGTTCTTC
CSAKSSGNQLFF
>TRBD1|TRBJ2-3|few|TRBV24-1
TGTGCCACCAGTGATTCCTCCCCGGGACAGGGAGCAGATACGCAGTATTTT
CATSDSSPGQGADTQYF
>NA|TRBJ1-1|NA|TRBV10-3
TGTGCCATCTTAGCCAACCTACAGGCGAACACTGAAGCTTTCTTT
CAILANLQANTEAFF
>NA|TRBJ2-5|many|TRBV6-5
TGTGCCAGCAGTGAAAGAGAAGAGACCCAGTACTTC
CASSEREETQYF
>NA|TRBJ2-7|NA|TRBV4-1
TGCGCCAGCAGCCCGGAGAGGACAGTCTACGAGCAGTACTTC
CASSPERTVYEQYF
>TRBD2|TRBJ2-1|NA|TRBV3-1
TGTCCCAGCAGCCAAGGGACTAGCGGGAGGCTAAATGAGCAGTTCTTC
CPSSQGTSGRLNEQFF
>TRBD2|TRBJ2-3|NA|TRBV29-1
TGCAGCGTTGCGGGACTAGCGGGAGGCCCAGATACGCAGTATTTT
CSVAGLAGGPDTQYF
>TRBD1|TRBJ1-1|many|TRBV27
TGTGCCAGCTGGGCTCAGGGGGCGGCCACTGAAGCTTTCTTT
CASWAQGAATEAFF
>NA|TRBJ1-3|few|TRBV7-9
TGTGCCAGCAGCTTCACTAAAATCACCGGGAAATCTGGAAACACCATATATTTT
CASSFTKITGKSGNTIYF
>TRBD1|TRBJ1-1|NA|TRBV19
TGTGCCAGTACCGGACAGGGGGCAACTGAAGCTTTCTTT
CASTGQGATEAFF
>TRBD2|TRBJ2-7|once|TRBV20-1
TGCAGTGCTACCAGGACTAGCGGGAGTAAATCCAACGAGCAGTACTTC
CSATRTSGSKSNEQYF
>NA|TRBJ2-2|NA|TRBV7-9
TGTGCCAGCAGCCCTCGCGAGTGGTGGGGGCGAGGTTCAGGAGGGGAGCTGTTTTTT
CASSPREWWGRGSGGELFF
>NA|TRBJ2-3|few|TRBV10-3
TGTGCCATCAAGGGCGTGGGAGATACGCAGTATTTT
CAIKGVGDTQYF
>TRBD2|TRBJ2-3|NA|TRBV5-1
TGCGCCAGCAGCTTGATGGCGGGAGACACAGATACGCAGTATTTT
CASSLMAGDTDTQYF
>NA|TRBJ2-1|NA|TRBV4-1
TGCGCCAGCAGCCAGGGGACGACGGGCAATGAGCAGTTCTTC
CASSQGTTGNEQFF
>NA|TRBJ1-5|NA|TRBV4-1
TGCGCCAGCAGCCAAGATGGTATTTGGGATAGCAATCAGCCCCAGCATTTT
CASSQDGIWDSNQPQHF
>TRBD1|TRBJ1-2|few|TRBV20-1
TGCAGTGCTACAGGGGGCTCTGGCTACACCTTC
CSATGGSGYTF
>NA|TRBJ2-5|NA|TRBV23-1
TGCGCCAGCCCCTGTTGGACAATACAAGAGACCCAGTACTTC
CASPCWTIQETQYF
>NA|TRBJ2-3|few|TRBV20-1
TGCAGTGCTAGAGACCTGACACAGAGCACAGATACGCAGTATTTT
CSARDLTQSTDTQYF
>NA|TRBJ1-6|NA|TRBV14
TGTGCCAGCAGCCAAGTATCGACCGCTTCTTCACCCCTCCACTTT
CASSQVSTASSPLHF
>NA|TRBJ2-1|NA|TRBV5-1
TGCGCCAGCAGCCGTTGGGCGACAGATAGCTCCTACAATGAGCAGTTCTTC
CASSRWATDSSYNEQFF
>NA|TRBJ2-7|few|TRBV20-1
TGCAGTGCTAGAACGGGAATCTACGAGCAGTACTTC
CSARTGIYEQYF
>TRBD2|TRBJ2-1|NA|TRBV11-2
TGTGCCAGCCGCCCCGGGACTAGCGTAAATGAGCAGTTCTTC
CASRPGTSVNEQFF
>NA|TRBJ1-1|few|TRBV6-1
TGTGCCAGCAACGCAGGGGCCTACACTGAAGCCTTCTTT
CASNAGAYTEAFF
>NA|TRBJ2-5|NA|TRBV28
TGTGCCGGCAGTCCAAGTCCCCCGGAGGGACGGCCCCAAGAGACCCAGTACTTC
CAGSPSPPEGRPQETQYF
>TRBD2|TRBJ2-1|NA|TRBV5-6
TGTGCCAGCAGCTTGGGGGGACTAGCGCCATACAATGAGCAGTTCTTC
CASSLGGLAPYNEQFF
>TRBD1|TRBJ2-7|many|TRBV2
TGTGCCAGCAGTCCAGAACAGGGGTCCTACGAGCAGTACTTC
CASSPEQGSYEQYF
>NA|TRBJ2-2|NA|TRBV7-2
TGTGCCAGCAGCTTAGGCTATAACACCGGGGAGCTGTTTTTT
CASSLGYNTGELFF
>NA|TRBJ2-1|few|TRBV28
TGTGCCAGCAGGGGTCAGCGCAATGAGCAGTTCTTC
CASRGQRNEQFF
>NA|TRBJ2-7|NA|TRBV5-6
TGTGCCAGCTGCATCTTGGGATCCTGCTCCGAGCAGTACTTC
CASCILGSCSEQYF
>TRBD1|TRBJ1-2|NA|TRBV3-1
TGTGCCAGCACCCAGGGGGTCTATGGCTACACCTTC
CASTQGVYGYTF
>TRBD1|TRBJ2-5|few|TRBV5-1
TGCGCCAGCAGCGAGGGGACAGTTCCTGCGACCCAGTACTTC
CASSEGTVPATQYF
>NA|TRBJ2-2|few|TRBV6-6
TGTGCCAGCAGTAGGATCCCCGGGAACACCGGGAAGCTGTTTTTT
CASSRIPGNTGKLFF
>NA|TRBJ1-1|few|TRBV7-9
TGTGCCAGCACCTTCCAAGGTCTGGGACCAAATGAAGCTTTCTTT
CASTFQGLGPNEAFF
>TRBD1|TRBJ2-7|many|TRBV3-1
TGTGCCAGCAGCCCTCAGACAGGGGCCGAGCAGTACTTC
CASSPQTGAEQYF
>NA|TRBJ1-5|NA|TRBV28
TGTGCCAGCAGCCTACCGCCAGGGACAAGGAGGACTCAGCCCCAGCATTTT
CASSLPPGTRRTQPQHF
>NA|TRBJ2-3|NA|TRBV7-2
TGTGCCAGCAGCTTTGGACTGTACACAGATACGCAGTATTTT
CASSFGLYTDTQYF
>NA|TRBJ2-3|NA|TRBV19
TGTGCCAGTAGTATTGACGGGGCCACAGATACGCAGTATTTT
CASSIDGATDTQYF
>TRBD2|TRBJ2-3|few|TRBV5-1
TGCGCCAGCAGCCTCGTCGGACTAGCGGGAAGATATACGCAGTATTTT
CASSLVGLAGRYTQYF
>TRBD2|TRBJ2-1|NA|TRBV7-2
TGTGCCAGCAGCCTAATGAGCGGGGGCTCCTACAATGAGCAGTTCTTC
CASSLMSGGSYNEQFF
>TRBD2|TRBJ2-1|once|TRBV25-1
TGTGCCAGCACGGGGACTATTGTAAACAATGAGCAGTTCTTC
CASTGTIVNNEQFF
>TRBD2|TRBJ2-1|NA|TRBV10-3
TGTGCCATCACTGCTAGCGGGAGTGGTAATGAGCAGTTCTTC
CAITASGSGNEQFF
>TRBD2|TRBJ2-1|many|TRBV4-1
TGCGCCAGCAGCTTAGGGACTAGCGGGAACAATGAGCAGTTCTTC
CASSLGTSGNNEQFF
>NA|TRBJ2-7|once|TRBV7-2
TGTGCCAGTACTCTGGGGAATTCCTACGAGCAGTACTTC
CASTLGNSYEQYF
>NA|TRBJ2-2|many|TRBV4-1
TGCGCCAGCAGCCAAGATTGGAACAGCTTAGGGGCCGGGGAGCTGTTTTTT
CASSQDWNSLGAGELFF
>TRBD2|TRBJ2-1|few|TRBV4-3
TGCGCCAGCAGCCAAGAACCCCGACTAGCGGGAGTTCTCTACAATGAGCAGTTCTTC
CASSQEPRLAGVLYNEQFF
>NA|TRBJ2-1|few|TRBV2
TGTGCCAGCAGCTCGCGGGACTTCCGCGGCAATGAGCAGTTCTTC
CASSSRDFRGNEQFF
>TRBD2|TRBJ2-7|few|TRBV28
TGTGCCAGCAGATTAAGACTAGCGCAGAACAAGCAGTACTTC
CASRLRLAQNKQYF